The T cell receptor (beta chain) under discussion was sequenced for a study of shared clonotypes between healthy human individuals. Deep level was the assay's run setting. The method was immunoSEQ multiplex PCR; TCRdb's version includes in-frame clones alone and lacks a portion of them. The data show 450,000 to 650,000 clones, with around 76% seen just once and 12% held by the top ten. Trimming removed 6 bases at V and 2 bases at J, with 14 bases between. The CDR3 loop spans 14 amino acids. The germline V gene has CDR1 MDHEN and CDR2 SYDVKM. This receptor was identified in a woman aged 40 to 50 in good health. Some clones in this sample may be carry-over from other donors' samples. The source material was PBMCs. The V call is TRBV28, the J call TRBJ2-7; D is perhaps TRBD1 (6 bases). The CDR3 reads CASSPPGEAYEQYF. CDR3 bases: TGTGCCAGCAGCCCCCCAGGGGAAGCCTACGAGCAGTACTTC.